This entry lists 15 T cell receptor beta chains sequenced from one sample in a study of cytomegalovirus exposure and HLA in healthy donors. Use of 60 Vbeta and 13 Jbeta primers characterized the PCR. Generated by immunoSEQ multiplex PCR, the TCRdb table keeps only in-frame clones and is missing some. The repertoire holds 95,000 to 150,000 clones, approximately 67% seen once, with about 1.6% in the top ten. Sequences were obtained from PBMCs. All receptors derive from a man in his late teens or twenties in good health and CMV-seronegative.

The chain joins TRBV30 to TRBJ1-1; D not resolved. Trimming removed 2 bases at V and 0 bases at J, with 13 bases between. From germline, CDR1 is GTSNPN and CDR2 SVGIG (reference sequence). The CDR3 runs to 15 residues. The CDR3 spells CAWSIGGSLNTEAFF. DNA for the CDR3: TGTGCCTGGAGTATTGGCGGCAGCCTGAACACTGAAGCTTTCTTT. Variable domain in full (rest from reference TRBV30 and TRBJ1-1): SQTIHQWPATLVQPVGSPLSLECTVEGTSNPNLYWYRQAAGRGLQLLFYSVGIGQISSEVPQNLSASRPQDRQFILSSKKLLLSDSGFYLCAWSIGGSLNTEAFFGQGTRLTVV.

V is TRBV30 and J is TRBJ1-5, with TRBD1 matching 7 bases. After removal of 3 bases from V and 0 bases from J, the junction contained 2 bases not matched to a gene. The CDR3 totals 14 residues. Germline lookup yields CDR1 GTSNPN and CDR2 SVGIG (reference sequence). The CDR3 loop is CAWRRQGSNQPQHF. For the CDR3, the DNA is TGTGCCTGGAGGAGACAGGGTAGCAATCAGCCCCAGCATTTT.

The chain has TRBV7-2 and TRBJ2-7; 11 bases match TRBD2. V dropped 3 bases and J dropped 2; count of bases not matched to a gene: 12. The CDR3 extends over 18 amino acids. Per the germline V gene, CDR1 is SGHTA and CDR2 is FQGNSA. The CDR3 region has the DNA TGTGCCAGCAGCTTTACATTCCCGGGACTAGCGGTTCCCTACGAGCAGTACTTC. Protein sequence: CASSFTFPGLAVPYEQYF. Based on the CDR3 plus reference TRBV7-2 and TRBJ2-7, the full variable domain is GAGVSQSPSNKVTEKGKDVELRCDPISGHTALYWYRQSLGQGLEFLIYFQGNSAPDKSGLPSDRFSAERTGGSVSTLTIQRTQQEDSAVYLCASSFTFPGLAVPYEQYFGPGTRLTVT.

This chain connects TRBV2 to TRBJ1-4; D might be TRBD1 (5 bases). Looked up from germline, CDR1 is SNHLY and CDR2 is FYNNEI. The V end lost 3 bases, the J end lost 8 bases, and 13 bases lay between the germline ends. The CDR3 totals 14 residues. CDR3 in DNA: TGTGCCAGCAGTGACGCGGGACTGACCGAAAAACTGTTTTTT. This codes for CASSDAGLTEKLFF.

The chain recombines TRBV27 with TRBJ2-7; D is undetermined. Germline-derived CDR1 and CDR2 are MNHEY and SMNVEV (reference sequence). Trimming left V 5 bases short and J 3 bases short, with 17 bases between. This CDR3 is 15 amino acids long. The CDR3 DNA reads as TGTGCCAGCAGTGACTCGGCCAACGTGTACTACGAGCAGTACTTC. Protein: CASSDSANVYYEQYF.

The rearrangement uses TRBV9 and TRBJ2-7; 8 nucleotides agree with TRBD2. This CDR3 has 15 residues. Germline trimming cut 3 bases from V and 0 bases from J; bases unmatched to any gene: 5. Germline-derived CDR1 and CDR2 are SGDLS and YYNGEE. The CDR3 sequence is CASSGSGAYSYEQYF. CDR3 nucleotides: TGTGCCAGCAGCGGTAGCGGGGCGTACTCCTACGAGCAGTACTTC.

In its sample, this clone was seen a few times. The V gene is TRBV11-2, the J gene TRBJ2-7; 13 positions match TRBD2. The CDR3 has 15 amino acids. CDR1 is SGHAT, CDR2 FQNNGV, per germline. V lost 5 bases and J lost 6; bases outside the gene matches: 7. Here the CDR3 reads CASSRSGTSGAEQYF. CDR3 nucleotide sequence: TGTGCCAGCAGCCGCTCCGGGACTAGCGGGGCCGAGCAGTACTTC.

This clone was counted between two and nine times. The chain joins TRBV7-9 to TRBJ2-4; 9 nucleotides match TRBD1. Trimming cost V 4 bases and J 15 bases; bases outside gene matches: 13. The CDR3 extends over 14 amino acids. Per the germline V gene, CDR1 is SEHNR and CDR2 is FQNEAQ (reference sequence). The CDR3 region is CASSSLDRGGDWYF. CDR3 coding DNA: TGTGCCAGCAGCTCCTTAGACAGGGGGGGTGATTGGTACTTC.

This clone was recorded a few times. The genes are TRBV28 and TRBJ2-5; 9 bases align to TRBD2. The CDR3 totals 14 residues. J gave up 2 bases and V 8 bases, and 6 bases lay outside the gene matches. The germline CDR1 and CDR2 sequences are MDHEN and SYDVKM. This chain's CDR3 is CASEGRGGQETQYF. The DNA of the CDR3 is TGTGCCAGCGAGGGGCGGGGGGGACAAGAGACCCAGTACTTC. The full variable domain, in which reference TRBV28 and TRBJ2-5 provide the parts outside the CDR3, is DVKVTQSSRYLVKRTGEKVFLECVQDMDHENMFWYRQDPGLGLRLIYFSYDVKMKEKGDIPEGYSVSREKKERFSLILESASTNQTSMYLCASEGRGGQETQYFGPGTRLLVL.

This clone was detected a few times. The J gene is TRBJ2-3, the V gene TRBV18; D is possibly TRBD2 (6 bases). Trimming pared 3 bases from V and 7 bases from J, leaving 20 bases between. The CDR3 sequence is 16 residues long. Germline V gene data show CDR1 as KGHSH and CDR2 as LQKENI. CDR3: CASSPDLSGIPNTQYF. CDR3 DNA sequence: TGTGCCAGCTCACCGGATCTTAGCGGCATTCCAAATACGCAGTATTTT.

The genes are TRBV30 and TRBJ1-2; D is uncertain. Germline-derived CDR1 and CDR2 are GTSNPN and SVGIG (reference sequence). The CDR3 has 14 residues. In nucleotides, the CDR3 is TGTGGGTCGACATCATTGTTCTTTAACTATGGCTACACCTTC. Translated, it gives CGSTSLFFNYGYTF.

V and J are TRBV7-2 and TRBJ2-1, with 11 bases aligning to TRBD2. This CDR3 contains 17 residues. The ends lost 4 bases at V and 5 bases at J; junction bases unmatched: 10. CDR1 is SGHTA and CDR2 is FQGNSA in the germline V gene. In DNA, the CDR3 is TGTGCCAGCAGCTCTATCGGACCGGGACTAGCGGACAATGAGCAGTTCTTC. This codes for CASSSIGPGLADNEQFF.

This clone came up once. CDR3 loop: CASSHRDRPYNEQFF. Written as DNA, the CDR3 is TGTGCCAGCAGCCATCGGGACAGGCCCTACAATGAGCAGTTCTTC. The rearrangement links TRBV11-3 to TRBJ2-1, with 8 positions matching TRBD1. CDR3 length equals 15 residues. Germline CDR1 SGHNT, CDR2 YENEEA. V was pared by 5 bases and J by 2 bases, with 5 bases of the junction left unmatched.

The chain uses TRBV6-1 and TRBJ2-3, with D hard to call. Per germline, CDR1 MNHNS and CDR2 SASEGT. CDR3 length: 11 residues. V gave up 8 bases and J gave up 4 bases, with 7 bases separating them. CDR3 bases: TGTGCCAGCGCTATCGCAGATACGCAGTATTTT. This codes for CASAIADTQYF.

CDR3 nucleotide sequence: TGTGCCAGCAGCGTAGACCCGGTATTCGAGCCCCAGCATTTT. Residues: CASSVDPVFEPQHF. This chain connects TRBV9 to TRBJ1-5; D is unresolved. CDR1 is SGDLS, CDR2 YYNGEE, per germline. Trimming took off 0 bases at V and 8 bases at J, with 12 bases between the two ends. The CDR3 is made up of 14 amino acids.